These T cell receptor beta chains were read from a single sample in a study of T cell responses to AZD1222 COVID-19 vaccine. The protocol was immunoSEQ multiplex PCR, while the TCRdb copy is restricted to in-frame clones and leaves out a portion. The table includes 160,000 or so clones, about 91% detected once. Source: peripheral blood, taken on day 0 of MenACWY control vaccination. These TCRs come from an adult in good health. Both conserved end residues are part of each CDR3.

j_call v_call cdr3_aa
TRBJ1-1 TRBV7-9 CASSTSGGMNTEAFF
TRBJ1-1 TRBV12-3/TRBV12-4 CASSQVSVQEAFF
TRBJ1-2 TRBV2 CASSVAGQGVEGYTF
TRBJ1-4 TRBV30 CAWSPGQRLNEKLFF
TRBJ2-2 TRBV27 CASRGAGSGELFF
TRBJ2-7 TRBV24-1 CATSGAGTADSYEQYF
TRBJ1-2 TRBV6-6 CASSSSNYGYTF
TRBJ1-2 TRBV7-8 CASSFGETSYGYTF
TRBJ1-5 TRBV28 CASVAGGNQPQHF
TRBJ1-3 TRBV7-9 CASSLGQISGNTIYF
TRBJ1-3 TRBV6-5 CASTNRGGNTIYF
TRBJ1-1 TRBV30 CAWSVAGNTEAFF
TRBJ2-7 TRBV20-1 CSARQGYEQYF
TRBJ1-1 TRBV28 CATRRATEAFF
TRBJ2-5 TRBV9 CASSLMTGGPETQYF
TRBJ1-1 TRBV7-9 CASSSNFEAFF
TRBJ2-1 TRBV5-1 CASSSTGPSYNEQFF
TRBJ1-6 TRBV5-6 CASSRTGGGSPLHF
TRBJ1-5 TRBV30 CAWTRGGQSNQPQHF
TRBJ1-1 TRBV29-1 CSVIRANTEAFF
TRBJ2-2 TRBV5-5 CASSLEPAAGVGELFF
TRBJ2-3 TRBV11-1 CASSLTSGSVDTQYF
TRBJ1-1 TRBV7-2 CASSLDPMGGWEGAFF
TRBJ2-1 TRBV9 CASSVGLAGAGGEQFF
TRBJ1-2 TRBV25-1 CASSGPGQPSGYGYTF
TRBJ1-3 TRBV10-3 CAISLGGRRFAGNTIYF
TRBJ1-5 TRBV4-1 CASSGEGWDSNQPQHF